One and the same sample provided the 24 T cell receptor beta chains below, sequenced in a study of CD8+CD57+ T cells in acquired aplastic anemia. For CDR3 and TCR beta VDJ profiling, genomic DNA was the template used. Via MiXCR, TCRdb re-called the reads, giving one row per CDR3 protein. Of 260,000 or so distinct CDR3 sequences listed, around 43% were seen once; the top ten hold 7.8%. For sequencing, patients were chosen who had shown expansion of CD8+CD57+ cells by flow cytometry. The source material was sorted CD4+, CD8+, or CD8+CD57+ T cells (not recorded which) from PBMCs. These receptors originate from a human donor with aplastic anemia.

To note about this clonotype: Because the CDR3's place on the DNA is in doubt, the DNA is left out and the CDR3 is given as listed by TCRdb. The chain has TRBV5-1 and TRBJ2-7; TRBD2, the table's D call, was not compared with the DNA. The CDR3 length is 23 residues, termini included. Germline CDR1 SGHRS, CDR2 YFSETQ. CDR3 region: CASSIYLCSVEDWGLAEPYEQYF.

The chain combines TRBV2 with TRBJ1-6, with 8 bases matching TRBD1. Germline CDR1 is SNHLY and CDR2 is FYNNEI. CDR3 length: 16 amino acids. Trimming took 4 bases from V and 7 from J; bases not matched to a gene: 9. CDR3 in amino acids: CASSVRTGLGNSPLHF. The CDR3 coding sequence is TGTGCCAGCAGTGTAAGGACAGGGCTCGGGAATTCACCCCTCCACTTT.

This clonotype was counted ten times or more. The CDR3 coding sequence is TGCGCCAGCAGCCAAGTGGTTGGTCCCGACTACACCTTC. Encoded protein: CASSQVVGPDYTF. This chain joins TRBV4-1 and TRBJ1-2; no clear D gene. The CDR3 is 13 amino acids. Per the germline V gene, CDR1 is MGHRA and CDR2 is YSYEKL. V lost 1 base and J lost 10, with 13 bases in between.

This clonotype was seen only a few times. The rearrangement joins TRBV15 to TRBJ2-7, with D maybe TRBD1 (5 bases). Germline V gene lookup returns CDR1 LNHNV and CDR2 YYDKDF (reference sequence). The CDR3 loop spans 13 amino acids. V lost 5 bases to trimming and J lost 7 bases, with 15 bases between them. The CDR3 nucleotides are TGTGCCACCAGCGCTTGGGCAGGGCGGGAGCAGTACTTC. Amino acids: CATSAWAGREQYF.

Details on this clonotype: The junction differs from germline at one of its ends, possibly a read error. The chain employs TRBV24-1 and TRBJ1-2; maybe TRBD1 (5 bases). CDR1 is KGHDR, CDR2 SFDVKD, per germline. The CDR3 is 14 amino acids. The CDR3 DNA is TGTGCCACCGGTGATCCGGGACGAGACTATGGCTACACCTTC. Its protein product is CATGDPGRDYGYTF.

This chain links TRBV20-1 with TRBJ2-5; weak D call: TRBD2 (5 bases). Trimming took off 3 bases at V and 2 bases at J, with 16 bases between the two ends. This CDR3 is 15 amino acids long. Germline CDR1 and CDR2: DFQATT and SNEGSKA (reference sequence). Written as DNA, the CDR3 is TGCAGTGCTAGGAGGGCAACCGAAGTTCAAGAGACCCAGTACTTC. This codes for CSARRATEVQETQYF.

Comment on this clonotype: At one boundary the junction diverges from the germline segment, which might be a read error. J is TRBJ2-5 and V is TRBV13; D could derive from TRBD1 or TRBD2 (5 bases each). Germline V gene data show CDR1 as PRHDT and CDR2 as FYEKMQ (reference sequence). This CDR3 spans 14 amino acids. The CDR3 bases are TGTGCCAGCAGCTTAGTCCAGGTGGGGGAGACCCAGTGCTTC. It encodes CASSLVQVGETQCF.

The rearrangement links TRBV2 to TRBJ2-1, with TRBD2 matching 12 bases. CDR1 and CDR2 (germline): SNHLY, FYNNEI. The length of the CDR3 is 14 residues. J lost 7 bases, V lost 7 bases, and 5 bases had no gene match. The CDR3 is CASMLAGGRNEQFF. The CDR3 DNA follows: TGTGCCAGCATGCTAGCGGGAGGGCGGAATGAGCAGTTCTTC.

The chain carries TRBV2 and TRBJ1-1, with D possibly matching TRBD1 (5 bases). V was clipped by 1 base and J by 0 bases, with 9 bases between them. CDR1 is SNHLY, CDR2 FYNNEI, per germline. This CDR3 comprises 15 residues. The CDR3 spells CASSEGRVMNTEAFF. In DNA, the CDR3 is TGTGCCAGCAGTGAAGGCAGGGTAATGAACACTGAAGCTTTCTTT. Full variable domain (rest looked up from reference TRBV2 and TRBJ1-1): EPEVTQTPSHQVTQMGQEVILRCVPISNHLYFYWYRQILGQKVEFLVSFYNNEISEKSEIFDDQFSVERPDGSNFTLKIRSTKLEDSAMYFCASSEGRVMNTEAFFGQGTRLTVV.

The chain is built from TRBV20-1 and TRBJ1-1; the D is unclear. The CDR3 covers 11 residues. The V gene's germline CDR1 is DFQATT and CDR2 SNEGSKA (reference sequence). V gave up 3 bases and J gave up 8 bases, with 10 bases separating them. CDR3 sequence reads: CSASTTTEAFF. The CDR3 DNA is TGCAGTGCTAGTACGACAACCGAAGCTTTCTTT.

The rearrangement joins TRBV15 to TRBJ2-7; unclear D gene. V gave up 0 bases and J gave up 0 bases, with 12 bases separating them. The CDR3 consists of 16 residues. The germline V gene has CDR1 LNHNV and CDR2 YYDKDF (reference sequence). The CDR3 is CATSRDRSSSSYEQYF. For the CDR3, the DNA is TGTGCCACCAGCAGAGATCGGAGTAGCAGCTCCTACGAGCAGTACTTC.

This clonotype was counted many times. The rearrangement links TRBV5-1 to TRBJ1-1; 9 nucleotides line up with TRBD1. This CDR3 has 16 amino acids. The V and J ends lost 0 bases and 10 bases, in that order; junction bases with no gene match: 13. Germline assignment: CDR1 SGHRS and CDR2 YFSETQ. The CDR3 spells CASSLGDRETPFGAFF. CDR3 DNA: TGCGCCAGCAGCTTGGGGGACAGGGAAACGCCTTTTGGAGCTTTCTTT.

In this sample, this clonotype turned up many times. This chain joins TRBV20-1 and TRBJ1-3; D call uncertain. The V gene's germline CDR1 is DFQATT and CDR2 SNEGSKA (reference sequence). CDR3 length: 14 amino acids. Trimming removed 3 bases at V and 0 bases at J, with 9 bases between. CDR3 region: CSARGITSGNTIYF. Written as DNA, the CDR3 is TGCAGTGCTAGGGGCATTACCTCTGGAAACACCATATATTTT.

The table lists this clonotype with many counts. The chain links TRBV5-6 to TRBJ1-5; no clear D. The CDR3 covers 13 residues. Germline V gene data show CDR1 as SGHDT and CDR2 as YYEEEE. The V end lost 0 bases, the J end lost 6 bases, and 7 bases lay between the germline ends. The CDR3 coding sequence is TGTGCCAGCAGCTTGGGTTATATTCAGCCCCAGCATTTT. This translates into CASSLGYIQPQHF.

The chain links TRBV20-1 to TRBJ2-1, with D possibly matching TRBD2 (6 bases). This CDR3 is 15 amino acids long. Trimming stripped 1 base from V and 2 bases from J, with 12 bases between. Germline CDR1 DFQATT, CDR2 SNEGSKA (reference sequence). The CDR3 region is CSARASDDAYNEQFF. As DNA, the CDR3 is TGCAGTGCTAGAGCTAGCGATGATGCCTACAATGAGCAGTTCTTC.

Only one count was recorded for this clonotype. The chain recombines TRBV19 with TRBJ1-2; tentatively, D is TRBD1 (5 bases). V was trimmed by 2 bases and J by 2 bases, leaving 18 bases between them. CDR1 is LNHDA and CDR2 is SQIVND in the germline V gene (reference sequence). CDR3 length: 17 amino acids. CDR3 residues: CASSIIGAVGSNYGYTF. CDR3 in DNA: TGTGCCAGTAGTATAATAGGGGCAGTGGGCTCCAACTATGGCTACACCTTC.

Only a few counts were recorded for this clonotype. This chain joins TRBV27 and TRBJ2-1; D not resolved. This CDR3 has 13 residues. V was pared by 6 bases and J by 3 bases, with 9 bases between. Germline V gives CDR1 MNHEY, CDR2 SMNVEV (reference sequence). Here the CDR3 reads CASRPGGYNEQFF. CDR3 in DNA: TGTGCCAGCAGACCCGGTGGCTACAATGAGCAGTTCTTC.

The sample holds many counts of this clonotype. This chain connects TRBV29-1 to TRBJ1-1; D unresolved. The CDR3 is 11 amino acids. Trimming took off 7 bases at V and 1 base at J, with 7 bases between the two ends. Germline V gives CDR1 SQVTM, CDR2 ANQGSEA. CDR3 coding DNA: TGCAGCGCCCGCTGGAACACTGAAGCTTTCTTT. Its protein product is CSARWNTEAFF.

This clonotype was seen only a few times. The gene calls are TRBV4-1 and TRBJ2-7; D not certain. Germline V lookup: CDR1 MGHRA, CDR2 YSYEKL. The germline V and J ends were trimmed by 4 bases and 5 bases, with 18 bases remaining between them. There are 15 residues in the CDR3. The DNA of the CDR3 is TGCGCCAGCAGCCGGGCCTTGAGTGGGTCAAACGAGCAGTACTTC. Its translation: CASSRALSGSNEQYF.

This clonotype was seen many times. CDR3 sequence (DNA): TGTGCCAGCAGCCACCTAGCGGGAGTGTCCTACAATGAGCAGTTCTTC. Translated, it gives CASSHLAGVSYNEQFF. This chain connects TRBV11-2 to TRBJ2-1; 10 nucleotides match TRBD2. This CDR3 region has 16 residues. With V trimmed by 5 bases and J by 1 base, 5 bases remained unmatched. Germline V gene sequence: CDR1 SGHAT, CDR2 FQNNGV.

A few counts support this clonotype. The V and J genes are TRBV29-1 and TRBJ2-1; 11 nucleotides line up with TRBD2. V dropped 0 bases and J dropped 5; count of bases not matched to a gene: 3. Germline loops: CDR1 SQVTM, CDR2 ANQGSEA. The CDR3 covers 15 residues. This CDR3 is CSVEEPSGGNNEQFF. DNA of the CDR3: TGCAGCGTTGAAGAGCCTAGCGGGGGGAACAATGAGCAGTTCTTC.

This clonotype was picked up many times. The chain carries TRBV5-6 and TRBJ2-7; the D gene is possibly TRBD1 (6 bases). CDR3 length: 15 amino acids. V was trimmed by 4 bases and J by 3 bases, leaving 17 bases between them. Germline CDR1 reads SGHDT; CDR2 reads YYEEEE. CDR3 nucleotides: TGTGCCAGCAGCCCCTCGGACAGCGGAAGCTACGAGCAGTACTTC. Its translation: CASSPSDSGSYEQYF.

The rearrangement links TRBV7-2 to TRBJ1-6, with D unclear. The CDR3 sequence is 15 residues long. The V gene lost 4 bases and the J gene lost 5 bases, with 12 bases spanning the gap. Germline loops: CDR1 SGHTA, CDR2 FQGNSA. The CDR3: CASSSAKNNNSPLHF. The CDR3 coding sequence is TGTGCCAGCAGCTCCGCGAAAAACAATAATTCACCCCTCCACTTT.

The chain recombines TRBV5-6 with TRBJ2-7, with 7 bases identical to TRBD1. Germline values: CDR1 SGHDT, CDR2 YYEEEE. V lost 4 bases, J lost 3 bases, and 7 bases stayed unmatched. This CDR3 comprises 14 residues. The CDR3 region is CASSIDRALYEQYV. CDR3 DNA: TGTGCCAGCAGCATCGACAGGGCCCTCTACGAGCAGTACGTC.